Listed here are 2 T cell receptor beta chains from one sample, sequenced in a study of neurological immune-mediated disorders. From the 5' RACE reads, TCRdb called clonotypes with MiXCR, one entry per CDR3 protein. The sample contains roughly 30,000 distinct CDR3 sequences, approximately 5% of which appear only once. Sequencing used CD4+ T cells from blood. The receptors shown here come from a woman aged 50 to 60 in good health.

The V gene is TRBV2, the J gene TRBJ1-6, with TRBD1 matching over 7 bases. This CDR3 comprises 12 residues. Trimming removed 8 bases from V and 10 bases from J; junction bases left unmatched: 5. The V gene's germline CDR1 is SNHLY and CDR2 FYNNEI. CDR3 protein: CASLGQQSPLHF. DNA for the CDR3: TGTGCCAGCCTGGGACAGCAGTCACCCCTCCACTTT. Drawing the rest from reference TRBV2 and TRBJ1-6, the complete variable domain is EPEVTQTPSHQVTQMGQEVILRCVPISNHLYFYWYRQILGQKVEFLVSFYNNEISEKSEIFDDQFSVERPDGSNFTLKIRSTKLEDSAMYFCASLGQQSPLHFGNGTRLTVT.

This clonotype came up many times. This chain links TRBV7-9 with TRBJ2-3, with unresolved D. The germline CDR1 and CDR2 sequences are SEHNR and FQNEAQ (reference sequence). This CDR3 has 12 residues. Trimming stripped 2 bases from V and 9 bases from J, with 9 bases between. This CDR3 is CASSLSSGTQYF. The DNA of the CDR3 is TGTGCCAGCAGCTTAAGTTCCGGAACGCAGTATTTT.